This T cell receptor (beta chain) was observed in a study of blood T cell repertoires in COVID-19. About the research overall: COVID-19 samples, acute and convalescent, were from the United States, Italy and Spain. Sample material is recorded as cDNA or gDNA derived from T cells, B-cell-depleted T cells, or PBMCs.

The V end was cut by 4 bases, the J end by 2 bases, with 18 bases between. Germline V lookup: CDR1 LNHDA, CDR2 SQIVND (reference sequence). The CDR3 is made up of 17 amino acids. Authors' methods: Amplification of reference gene primers provided the estimated nucleated cell counts. Assay: immunoSEQ multiplex PCR; the TCRdb copy retains only in-frame clones and omits some. D and trimming come from the DNA, and the V and J calls and clone size come from that table. This sample has about 380,000 clones, with 80% to 90% found just once. The sample taken for sequencing was peripheral blood. The clonotype originates from a man aged 35 to 55 with acute or convalescent COVID-19. This sequence joins TRBV19 and TRBJ1-3, with a tentative D call TRBD1 (6 bases). CDR3 in DNA: TGTGCCAGTAGTACTTGGACAGTCCTTTCGCCTGGAAACACCATATATTTT. It yields the protein CASSTWTVLSPGNTIYF.